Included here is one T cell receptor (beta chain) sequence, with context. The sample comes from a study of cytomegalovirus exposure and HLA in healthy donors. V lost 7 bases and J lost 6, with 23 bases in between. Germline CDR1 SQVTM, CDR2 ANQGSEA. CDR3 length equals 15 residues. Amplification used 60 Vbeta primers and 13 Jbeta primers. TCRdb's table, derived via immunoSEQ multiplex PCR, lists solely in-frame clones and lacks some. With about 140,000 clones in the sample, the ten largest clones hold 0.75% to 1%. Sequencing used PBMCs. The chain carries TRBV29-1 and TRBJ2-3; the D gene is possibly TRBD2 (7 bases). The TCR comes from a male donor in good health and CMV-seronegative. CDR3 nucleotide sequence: TGCAGCGCCCTGGAAGCGCGGGGGCTAGGGGATACGCAGTATTTT. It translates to CSALEARGLGDTQYF.